One T cell receptor beta chain is described in this entry. Its antigen is undetermined. At one end the junction does not follow the germline gene, possibly because of a read error. This record comes from a study of shared clonotypes between healthy human individuals. The germline V gene encodes CDR1 ENHRY and CDR2 SYGVKD. This CDR3 is 12 amino acids long. Regarding the study as a whole: Naive subsets usually exceeded memory subsets in estimated richness.

DNA at about 200 ng, about 30,000 T cell genomes, went into sorted-subset replicate PCRs. Produced via immunoSEQ multiplex PCR; TCRdb's table is partial and in-frame only. The table shows fewer than 1.6 million clones, with 98% to 99% occurring only once. All participating donors were Caucasian adults from Nashville, Tennessee. The TCR comes from a man aged 30-40 years in good health. Sequenced input: naive CD4+ T cells sorted from blood. Subset reported: CD45RA+ positively selected. This chain uses TRBV10-3 with TRBJ2-1, with no clear D. CDR3 coding DNA: TGTGCCATCCGTGACCTAGGGAATGAGCAGTTCTTC. Its protein product is CAIRDLGNEQFF.